A selection of T cell receptor beta chains follows, all from one sample in a study of T cell responses to AZD1222 COVID-19 vaccine. Measured with immunoSEQ multiplex PCR; TCRdb has only the in-frame clones, and not every one. This sample has about 140,000 clones, with roughly nine tenths found just once. The specimen was peripheral blood, collected on day 0 of AZD1222 vaccination. Receptor source: an adult in good health. CDR3s include the opening cysteine and the closing phenylalanine or tryptophan. A D gene is named only where the DNA matches it firmly. The size field is filled for only some rows; it gives once, few, many or a size class.

J gene: TRBJ1-2
CDR3 length: 13
clone size: -
D gene: TRBD1
V gene: TRBV29-1
CDR3 DNA: TGCAGCGTCAGGACAGGAAAGAACTATGGCTACACCTTC
CDR3 protein: CSVRTGKNYGYTF

J gene: TRBJ1-1
CDR3 length: 13
clone size: -
D gene: TRBD1
V gene: TRBV3-1/TRBV3-2
CDR3 DNA: TGTGCCAGCAGCGGCACAGGGGACACTGAAGCTTTCTTT
CDR3 protein: CASSGTGDTEAFF

J gene: TRBJ2-7
CDR3 length: 14
clone size: -
D gene: TRBD1
V gene: TRBV5-4
CDR3 DNA: TGTGCCAGCAGCCCACAGGGGCTTACCTACGAGCAGTACTTC
CDR3 protein: CASSPQGLTYEQYF

J gene: TRBJ1-5
CDR3 length: 14
clone size: -
D gene: TRBD1
V gene: TRBV30
CDR3 DNA: TGTGCCTGGGACTGGACAGGGGGCTCTCAGCCCCAGCATTTT
CDR3 protein: CAWDWTGGSQPQHF

J gene: TRBJ2-7
CDR3 length: 12
clone size: -
D gene: -
V gene: TRBV6-5
CDR3 DNA: TGTGCCAGCGGAGGCGGGGCCAACGAGCAGTACTTC
CDR3 protein: CASGGGANEQYF

J gene: TRBJ2-7
CDR3 length: 12
clone size: -
D gene: -
V gene: TRBV29-1
CDR3 DNA: TGCAGCGTCGCGACGGGTCCGGCCGAGCAGTACTTC
CDR3 protein: CSVATGPAEQYF

J gene: TRBJ2-3
CDR3 length: 14
clone size: -
D gene: TRBD2
V gene: TRBV7-9
CDR3 DNA: TGTGCCAGCAGCTGGGGACTAGCGACAGATACGCAGTATTTT
CDR3 protein: CASSWGLATDTQYF

J gene: TRBJ2-1
CDR3 length: 15
clone size: -
D gene: TRBD2
V gene: TRBV7-3
CDR3 DNA: TGTGCCAGCAGCCGAGCGGCTAGCGGTTACAATGAGCAGTTCTTC
CDR3 protein: CASSRAASGYNEQFF

J gene: TRBJ1-1
CDR3 length: 14
clone size: -
D gene: -
V gene: TRBV10-1
CDR3 DNA: TGCGCCAGCAGTGAGTCGGGGGTGTTGGCTGAAGCTTTCTTT
CDR3 protein: CASSESGVLAEAFF

J gene: TRBJ2-7
CDR3 length: 17
clone size: -
D gene: TRBD1
V gene: TRBV11-3
CDR3 DNA: TGTGCCAGCAGCCTACCCCCGGGACAGGGCGAGAATGACGAGCAGTACTTC
CDR3 protein: CASSLPPGQGENDEQYF

J gene: TRBJ1-2
CDR3 length: 14
clone size: -
D gene: -
V gene: TRBV6-2/TRBV6-3
CDR3 DNA: TGTGCCAGCAGTTACAAAACGACAGGCTATGGCTACACCTTC
CDR3 protein: CASSYKTTGYGYTF

J gene: TRBJ1-1
CDR3 length: 13
clone size: -
D gene: -
V gene: TRBV3-1/TRBV3-2
CDR3 DNA: TGTGCCAGCAGCCAAGGGGGGCACACTGAAGCTTTCTTT
CDR3 protein: CASSQGGHTEAFF

J gene: TRBJ2-7
CDR3 length: 14
clone size: -
D gene: TRBD2
V gene: TRBV28
CDR3 DNA: TGTGCCAGCAGTTACAGCGGGAGGGCGTACGAGCAGTACTTC
CDR3 protein: CASSYSGRAYEQYF

J gene: TRBJ2-5
CDR3 length: 17
clone size: -
D gene: -
V gene: TRBV6-2/TRBV6-3
CDR3 DNA: TGTGCCAGCAGTTACGGGTGGTCCGGGGGTACTGAAGAGACCCAGTACTTC
CDR3 protein: CASSYGWSGGTEETQYF

J gene: TRBJ2-2
CDR3 length: 15
clone size: -
D gene: -
V gene: TRBV4-3
CDR3 DNA: TGCGCCAGCAGCCAAGGGAGCGGACACACCGGGGAGCTGTTTTTT
CDR3 protein: CASSQGSGHTGELFF

J gene: TRBJ2-1
CDR3 length: 14
clone size: -
D gene: -
V gene: TRBV19
CDR3 DNA: TGTGCCAGTACGCGGTCATCGGGCTACAATGAGCAGTTCTTC
CDR3 protein: CASTRSSGYNEQFF

J gene: TRBJ2-1
CDR3 length: 16
clone size: -
D gene: TRBD2
V gene: TRBV20-1
CDR3 DNA: TGCAGTGCTAGTAACATGTTTGGGACTAGCGCAAATGAGCAGTTCTTC
CDR3 protein: CSASNMFGTSANEQFF

J gene: TRBJ1-5
CDR3 length: 15
clone size: once
D gene: -
V gene: TRBV4-3
CDR3 DNA: TGCGCCAGCAGCCAAGATATGGGGAGCTCGGAGCCCCAGCATTTT
CDR3 protein: CASSQDMGSSEPQHF

J gene: TRBJ1-4
CDR3 length: 14
clone size: -
D gene: -
V gene: TRBV30
CDR3 DNA: TGTGCCTGGACTAGGACAGCAACTAATGAAAAACTGTTTTTT
CDR3 protein: CAWTRTATNEKLFF

J gene: TRBJ1-6
CDR3 length: 15
clone size: once
D gene: -
V gene: TRBV30
CDR3 DNA: TGTGCCTGGAGTGGCCACAGTACGGATAATTCACCCCTCCACTTT
CDR3 protein: CAWSGHSTDNSPLHF

J gene: TRBJ2-7
CDR3 length: 13
clone size: -
D gene: -
V gene: TRBV18
CDR3 DNA: TGTGCCAGCTCAGACGGGACAACCTACGAGCAGTACTTC
CDR3 protein: CASSDGTTYEQYF

J gene: TRBJ1-2
CDR3 length: 16
clone size: -
D gene: -
V gene: TRBV15
CDR3 DNA: TGTGCCACCAGCAGAGGTGGGACCTCGGTGGTATATGGCTACACCTTC
CDR3 protein: CATSRGGTSVVYGYTF

J gene: TRBJ2-2
CDR3 length: 17
clone size: -
D gene: TRBD2
V gene: TRBV6-2/TRBV6-3
CDR3 DNA: TGTGCCAGCAGTTACACACTAGCGGGAGAGGGCACCGGGGAGCTGTTTTTT
CDR3 protein: CASSYTLAGEGTGELFF

J gene: TRBJ1-2
CDR3 length: 16
clone size: -
D gene: -
V gene: TRBV27
CDR3 DNA: TGTGCCAGCAGTTTATCGGCAGGGACGGCGAACTATGGCTACACCTTC
CDR3 protein: CASSLSAGTANYGYTF

J gene: TRBJ1-3
CDR3 length: 19
clone size: -
D gene: -
V gene: TRBV18
CDR3 DNA: TGTGCCAGCTCACCGCAGGAGTTGGGGCAGTGGGTCTCTGGAAACACCATATATTTT
CDR3 protein: CASSPQELGQWVSGNTIYF